These 8 T cell receptor beta chains were all obtained from the same sample, sequenced in a study of T cell responses to AZD1222 COVID-19 vaccine. Assay: immunoSEQ multiplex PCR; the TCRdb copy retains only in-frame clones and omits some. The data hold 100,000 to 150,000 clones, with around 91% observed a single time. The sample in question was peripheral blood, obtained on day 0 of AZD1222 vaccination. These receptors were taken from an adult in good health.

This sequence joins TRBV6-5 and TRBJ1-2, with a tentative D call TRBD1 (6 bases). CDR3 length: 14 amino acids. Germline values: CDR1 MNHEY, CDR2 SVGAGI. V was pared by 1 base and J by 7 bases, with 13 bases between. CDR3 protein: CASSYLQGFGGYTF. In DNA form, the CDR3 reads TGTGCCAGCAGTTACTTACAGGGCTTTGGTGGCTACACCTTC.

This clone was recorded a few times. V usage is TRBV19 and J usage is TRBJ1-6; weak D call: TRBD1 (5 bases). The CDR3 loop spans 14 amino acids. The V end lost 3 bases, the J end lost 7 bases, and 10 bases lay between the germline ends. Germline V gene data show CDR1 as LNHDA and CDR2 as SQIVND (reference sequence). In nucleotides, the CDR3 is TGTGCCAGTAGTATCCAGGGATTCAATTCACCCCTCCACTTT. Residues: CASSIQGFNSPLHF. The full variable domain, rest sourced from reference TRBV19 and TRBJ1-6, is DGGITQSPKYLFRKEGQNVTLSCEQNLNHDAMYWYRQDPGQGLRLIYYSQIVNDFQKGDIAEGYSVSREKKESFPLTVTSAQKNPTAFYLCASSIQGFNSPLHFGNGTRLTVT.

This clone has a single count. The chain employs TRBV7-9 and TRBJ2-1; a weak D match, TRBD2 (5 bases). Per germline, CDR1 SEHNR and CDR2 FQNEAQ (reference sequence). This CDR3 has 16 amino acids. V was trimmed by 1 base and J by 7 bases, leaving 17 bases between them. CDR3 nucleotide sequence: TGTGCCAGCAGCTTAGGAGCGGTGGGAGCGAGAAATGAGCAGTTCTTC. Its protein is CASSLGAVGARNEQFF.

The chain combines TRBV2 with TRBJ2-2, with 7 bases aligning to TRBD1. The CDR3 is 15 amino acids. Germline CDR1 SNHLY, CDR2 FYNNEI. With V trimmed by 11 bases and J by 4 bases, 13 bases remained unmatched. This CDR3 is CAGLTGPGSTGELFF. The DNA of the CDR3 is TGTGCCGGATTGACAGGGCCAGGAAGCACCGGGGAGCTGTTTTTT.

This sequence joins TRBV19 and TRBJ1-5, with a possible D match to TRBD1 (5 bases). CDR3 length equals 13 residues. The germline gives CDR1 LNHDA, CDR2 SQIVND (reference sequence). The ends were cut back, 6 bases at V and 8 bases at J, with 14 bases in the middle. CDR3 nucleotide sequence: TGTGCCAGTAGCCCCACGGGGCGAGAGCCCCAGCATTTT. Translation: CASSPTGREPQHF. Looking up the rest from reference TRBV19 and TRBJ1-5 gives the full variable domain: DGGITQSPKYLFRKEGQNVTLSCEQNLNHDAMYWYRQDPGQGLRLIYYSQIVNDFQKGDIAEGYSVSREKKESFPLTVTSAQKNPTAFYLCASSPTGREPQHFGDGTRLSIL.

V usage is TRBV5-1 and J usage is TRBJ1-1; 7 positions agree with TRBD1. With V trimmed by 0 bases and J by 5 bases, 1 base remained unmatched. This CDR3 contains 13 residues. Germline V CDR1 and CDR2: SGHRS, YFSETQ. The CDR3 DNA reads TGCGCCAGCAGCTTGGTACAGGGGACTGAAGCTTTCTTT. Its protein is CASSLVQGTEAFF.

On this clone itself: Other DNA sequences from this sample encode an identical CDR3 as well. This sequence joins TRBV3-1 (or the pseudogene TRBV3-2) and TRBJ1-5; D might be TRBD1 (5 bases). Trimming took 0 bases from V and 6 from J, leaving 6 bases between them. Germline CDR1 is LGHDT and CDR2 is YNNKEL (reference sequence). The CDR3 spans 13 residues. CDR3 sequence reads: CASSQERGQPQHF. Written as DNA, the CDR3 is TGTGCCAGCAGCCAAGAAAGGGGTCAGCCCCAGCATTTT.

The sample holds a few counts of this clone. The chain joins TRBV18 to TRBJ1-2, with unresolved D. The V end lost 3 bases, the J end lost 4 bases, and 15 bases lay between the germline ends. The CDR3 contains 15 residues. CDR1 is KGHSH and CDR2 is LQKENI in the germline V gene. The CDR3 coding sequence is TGTGCCAGCTCACCGGATATAGGGATGGGCTATGGCTACACCTTC. Translating it yields CASSPDIGMGYGYTF.